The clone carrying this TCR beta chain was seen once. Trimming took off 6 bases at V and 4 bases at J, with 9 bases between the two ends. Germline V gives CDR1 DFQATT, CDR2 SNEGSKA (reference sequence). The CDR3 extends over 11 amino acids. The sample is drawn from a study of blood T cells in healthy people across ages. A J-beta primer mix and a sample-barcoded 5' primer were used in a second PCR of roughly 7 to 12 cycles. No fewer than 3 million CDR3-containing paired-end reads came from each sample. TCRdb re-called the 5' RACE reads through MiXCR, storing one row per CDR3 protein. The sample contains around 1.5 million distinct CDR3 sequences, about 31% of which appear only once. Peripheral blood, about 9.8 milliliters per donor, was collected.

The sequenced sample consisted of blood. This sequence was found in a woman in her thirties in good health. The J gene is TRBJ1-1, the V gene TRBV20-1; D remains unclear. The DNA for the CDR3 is TGCAGTGCCCTATTTACCACTGAAGCTTTCTTT. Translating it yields CSALFTTEAFF.